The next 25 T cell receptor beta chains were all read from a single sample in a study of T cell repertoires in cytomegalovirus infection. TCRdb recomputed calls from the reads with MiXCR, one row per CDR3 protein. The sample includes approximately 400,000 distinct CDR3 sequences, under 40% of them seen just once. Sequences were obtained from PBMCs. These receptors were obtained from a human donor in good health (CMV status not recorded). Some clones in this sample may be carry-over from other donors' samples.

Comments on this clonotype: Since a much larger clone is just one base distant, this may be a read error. CDR3 in DNA: TGTGCCATCAGACTAGCGGGGGGCTCCCAAGAGACCCAGTACTTC. As protein: CAIRLAGGSQETQYF. The chain couples TRBV6-6 to TRBJ2-5; 13 bases are a match to TRBD2. Looked up from germline, CDR1 is MNHNY and CDR2 is SVGAGI (reference sequence). Trimming at V came to 10 bases and at J to 1 base, leaving 6 bases not matched to a gene. CDR3 length: 15 amino acids.

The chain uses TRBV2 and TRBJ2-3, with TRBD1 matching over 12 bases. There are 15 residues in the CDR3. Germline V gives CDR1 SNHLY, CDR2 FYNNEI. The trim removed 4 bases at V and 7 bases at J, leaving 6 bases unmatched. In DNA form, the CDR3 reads TGTGCCAGCAGTGGGGGGGGACAGGGGGCGCATACGCAGTATTTT. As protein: CASSGGGQGAHTQYF.

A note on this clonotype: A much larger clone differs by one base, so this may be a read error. CDR3 DNA sequence: TGTGCCATCAGTTTCGGGGGGGCTACCTACGAGCAGTACTTC. Encoded protein: CAISFGGATYEQYF. The gene calls are TRBV25-1 and TRBJ2-7; TRBD2 matches 8 bases. The CDR3 contains 14 residues. From germline, CDR1 is MGHDK and CDR2 SYGVNS.

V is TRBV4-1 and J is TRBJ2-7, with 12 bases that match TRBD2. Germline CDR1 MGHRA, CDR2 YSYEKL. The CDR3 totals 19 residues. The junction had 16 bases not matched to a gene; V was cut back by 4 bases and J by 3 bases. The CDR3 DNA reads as TGCGCCAGCAGCCCCCGGGGGCTAGCGGGGGGGCAACCCAACTACGAGCAGTACTTC. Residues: CASSPRGLAGGQPNYEQYF.

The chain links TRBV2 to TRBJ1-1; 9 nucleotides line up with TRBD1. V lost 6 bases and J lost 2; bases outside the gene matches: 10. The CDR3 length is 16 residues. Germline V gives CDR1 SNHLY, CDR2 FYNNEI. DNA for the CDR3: TGTGCCAGCAGGGCCCGGACAGGGGTGTTCAACACTGAAGCTTTCTTT. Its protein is CASRARTGVFNTEAFF.

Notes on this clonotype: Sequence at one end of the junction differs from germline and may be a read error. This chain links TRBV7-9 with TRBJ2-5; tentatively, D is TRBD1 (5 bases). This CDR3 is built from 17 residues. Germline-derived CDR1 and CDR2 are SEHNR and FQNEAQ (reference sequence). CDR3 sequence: CASSLGLREVLQETKYF. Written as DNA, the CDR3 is TGTGCCAGCAGCTTGGGGCTACGAGAGGTTCTCCAAGAGACCAAGTACTTC. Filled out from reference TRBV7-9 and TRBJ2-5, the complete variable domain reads DTGVSQNPRHKITKRGQNVTFRCDPISEHNRLYWYRQTLGQGPEFLTYFQNEAQLEKSRLLSDRFSAERPKGSFSTLEIQRTEQGDSAMYLCASSLGLREVLQETKYFGPGTRLLVL.

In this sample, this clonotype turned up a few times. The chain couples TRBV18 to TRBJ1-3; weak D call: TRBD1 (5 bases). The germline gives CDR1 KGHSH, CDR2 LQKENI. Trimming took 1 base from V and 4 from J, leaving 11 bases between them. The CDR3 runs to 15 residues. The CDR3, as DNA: TGTGCCAGCTCACCACTGACAGAGCGAGGAAACACCATATATTTT. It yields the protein CASSPLTERGNTIYF.

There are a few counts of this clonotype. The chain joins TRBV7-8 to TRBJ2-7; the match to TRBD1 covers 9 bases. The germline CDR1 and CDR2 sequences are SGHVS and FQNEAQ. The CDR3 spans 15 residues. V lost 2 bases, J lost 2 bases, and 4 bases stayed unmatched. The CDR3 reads CASSLTDRGTYEQYF. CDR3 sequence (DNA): TGTGCCAGCAGCTTAACCGACAGGGGGACCTACGAGCAGTACTTC.

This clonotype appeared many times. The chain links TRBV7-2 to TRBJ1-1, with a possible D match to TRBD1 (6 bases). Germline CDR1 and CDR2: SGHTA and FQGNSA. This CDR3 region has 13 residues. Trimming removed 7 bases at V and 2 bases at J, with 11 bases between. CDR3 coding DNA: TGTGCCAGCAAGCCGGGGGGCAACACTGAAGCTTTCTTT. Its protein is CASKPGGNTEAFF.

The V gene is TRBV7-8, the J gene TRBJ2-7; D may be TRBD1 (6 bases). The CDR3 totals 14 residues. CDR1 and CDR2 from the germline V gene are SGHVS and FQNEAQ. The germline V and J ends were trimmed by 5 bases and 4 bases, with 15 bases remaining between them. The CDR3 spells CASSPRGERYEQYF. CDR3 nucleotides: TGTGCCAGCAGCCCCAGGGGCGAACGTTACGAGCAGTACTTC.

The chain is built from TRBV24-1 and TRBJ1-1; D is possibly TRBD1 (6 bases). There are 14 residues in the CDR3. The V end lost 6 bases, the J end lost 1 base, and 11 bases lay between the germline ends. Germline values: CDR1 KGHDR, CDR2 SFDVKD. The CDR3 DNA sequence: TGTGCCACCAGTCCCAGGGGCGGGAACACTGAAGCTTTCTTT. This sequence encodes CATSPRGGNTEAFF.

The CDR3: CASSLSFGSYNSPLHF. CDR3 bases: TGTGCCAGCAGCTTATCGTTTGGCTCCTATAATTCACCCCTCCACTTT. The J gene is TRBJ1-6, the V gene TRBV11-2; unclear D gene. Trimming left V 2 bases short and J 0 bases short, with 8 bases between. The CDR3 runs to 16 residues. The germline V gene has CDR1 SGHAT and CDR2 FQNNGV.

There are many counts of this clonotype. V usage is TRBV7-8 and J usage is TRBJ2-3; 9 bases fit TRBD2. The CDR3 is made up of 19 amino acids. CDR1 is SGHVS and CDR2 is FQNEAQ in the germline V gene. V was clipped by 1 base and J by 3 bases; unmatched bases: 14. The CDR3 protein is CASSLEGLAGSLWTDTQYF. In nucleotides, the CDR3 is TGTGCCAGCAGCTTAGAAGGGCTAGCGGGGAGTTTATGGACAGATACGCAGTATTTT.

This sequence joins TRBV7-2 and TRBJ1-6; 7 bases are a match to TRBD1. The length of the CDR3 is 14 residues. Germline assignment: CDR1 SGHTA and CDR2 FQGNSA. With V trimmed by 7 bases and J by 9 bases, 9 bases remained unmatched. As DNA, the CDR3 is TGTGCCAGCAAACCAGGGGGTGGAGTTTCACCCCTCCACTTT. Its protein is CASKPGGGVSPLHF.

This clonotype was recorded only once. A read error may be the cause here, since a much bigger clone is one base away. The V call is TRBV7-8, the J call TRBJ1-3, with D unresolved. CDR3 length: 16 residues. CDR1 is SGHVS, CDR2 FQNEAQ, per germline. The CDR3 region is CANSPVRPVSGNTIYF. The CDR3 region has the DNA TGTGCCAACAGCCCGGTGAGGCCAGTTTCTGGAAACACCATATATTTT.

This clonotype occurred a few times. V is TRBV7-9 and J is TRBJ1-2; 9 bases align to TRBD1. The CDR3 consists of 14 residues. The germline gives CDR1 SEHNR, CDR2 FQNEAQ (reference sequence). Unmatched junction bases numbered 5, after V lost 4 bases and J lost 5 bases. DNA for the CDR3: TGTGCCAGCAGCTCACAGGGGGCTGGTTATGGCTACACCTTC. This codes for CASSSQGAGYGYTF.

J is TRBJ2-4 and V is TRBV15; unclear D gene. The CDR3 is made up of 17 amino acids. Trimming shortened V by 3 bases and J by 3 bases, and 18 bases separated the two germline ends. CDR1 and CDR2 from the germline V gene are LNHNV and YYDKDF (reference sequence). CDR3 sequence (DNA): TGTGCCACCAGCAGCGGAGTCCTCCGTGGGTTCAAAAACATTCAGTACTTC. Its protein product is CATSSGVLRGFKNIQYF.

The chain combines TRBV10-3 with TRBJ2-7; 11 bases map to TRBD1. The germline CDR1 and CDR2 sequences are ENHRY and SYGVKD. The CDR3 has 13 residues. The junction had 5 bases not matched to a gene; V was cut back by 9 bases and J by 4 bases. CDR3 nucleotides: TGTGCCATTCTACGGGACAGGGGGTACGAGCAGTACTTC. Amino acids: CAILRDRGYEQYF.

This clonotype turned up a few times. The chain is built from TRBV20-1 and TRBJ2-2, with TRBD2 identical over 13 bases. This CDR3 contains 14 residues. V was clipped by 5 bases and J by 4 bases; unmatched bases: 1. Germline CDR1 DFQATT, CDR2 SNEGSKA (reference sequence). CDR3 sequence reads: CSAWTSGGTGELFF. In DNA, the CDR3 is TGCAGTGCTTGGACTAGCGGGGGCACCGGGGAGCTGTTTTTT.

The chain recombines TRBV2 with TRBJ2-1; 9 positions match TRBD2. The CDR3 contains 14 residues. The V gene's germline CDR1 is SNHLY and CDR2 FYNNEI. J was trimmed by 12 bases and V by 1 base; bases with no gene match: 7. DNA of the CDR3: TGTGCCAGCAGTGAAGGGCTAGCGGGGTCCCGGCAGTTCTTC. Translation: CASSEGLAGSRQFF.

As DNA, the CDR3 is TGTGCCAGCAGTGAAGCAGGGACGTACTATGGCTACACCTTC. Amino acids: CASSEAGTYYGYTF. The V call is TRBV25-1, the J call TRBJ1-2, with a tentative D call TRBD1 (5 bases). The CDR3 is made up of 14 amino acids. Between the trimmed V and J ends, which lost 2 bases and 3 bases, there was a span of 10 bases. Germline loops: CDR1 MGHDK, CDR2 SYGVNS.

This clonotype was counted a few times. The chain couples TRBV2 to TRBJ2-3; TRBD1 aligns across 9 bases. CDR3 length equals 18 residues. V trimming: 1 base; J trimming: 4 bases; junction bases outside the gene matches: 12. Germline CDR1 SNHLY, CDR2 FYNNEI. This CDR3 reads CASSEVTGGAVTADTQYF. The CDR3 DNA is TGTGCCAGCAGTGAAGTAACAGGGGGCGCGGTTACGGCAGATACGCAGTATTTT.

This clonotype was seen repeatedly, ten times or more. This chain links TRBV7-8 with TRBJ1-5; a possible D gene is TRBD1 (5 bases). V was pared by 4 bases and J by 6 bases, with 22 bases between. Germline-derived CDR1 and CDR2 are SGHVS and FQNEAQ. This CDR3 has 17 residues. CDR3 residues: CASSSRDGLFRPQPQHF. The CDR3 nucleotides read TGTGCCAGCAGCTCTAGGGACGGCCTTTTTCGTCCTCAGCCCCAGCATTTT.

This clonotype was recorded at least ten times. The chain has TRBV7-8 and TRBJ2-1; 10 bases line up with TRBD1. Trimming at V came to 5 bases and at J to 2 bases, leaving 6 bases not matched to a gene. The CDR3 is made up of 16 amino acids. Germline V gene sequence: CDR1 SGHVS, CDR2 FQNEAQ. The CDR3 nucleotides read TGTGCCAGCAGCACCGAGACAGGGGGCGCCTACAATGAGCAGTTCTTC. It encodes CASSTETGGAYNEQFF.

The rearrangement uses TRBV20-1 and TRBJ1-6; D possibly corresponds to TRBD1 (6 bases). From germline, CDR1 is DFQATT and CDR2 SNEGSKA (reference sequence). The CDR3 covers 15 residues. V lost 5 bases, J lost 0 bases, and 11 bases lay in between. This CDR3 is CSALDSDSYNSPLHF. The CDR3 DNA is TGCAGTGCTTTGGACAGTGACTCCTATAATTCACCCCTCCACTTT.